This record covers a single T cell receptor (beta chain). It lacks a known antigen. Base quality data are lacking; no much larger clone is found one base away. The collaborating institutions used their own protocols to collect whole blood in K2EDTA tubes. Collaborator samples were shipped for TCRbeta analysis as frozen whole blood, isolated PBMCs, or DNA extracted from either sample type. V is shortened by 5 bases, J by 3 bases, and the region joining them spans 16 bases. The CDR3 runs 15 amino acids, cysteine and phenylalanine included. CDR3 DNA is the only sequence kept; it has 45 bases, read in frame from the first base. CDR1 SGHVS and CDR2 FNYEAQ are derived from the germline V gene. The immunoSEQ Assay, a bias-controlled multiplex PCR, was used to amplify TCRbeta CDR3 regions from genomic DNA. The authors' analysis ran thus. The number of nucleated cells in each sample was estimated from the amplification of reference gene primers within the assay. To quantify the absolute abundance of each unique TCRbeta CDR3 rearrangement, sequence reads were collapsed and filtered. For each sample, productive Simpson clonality was calculated by taking the square root of Simpson's diversity index across productive rearrangements. TCRdb took over this immuneACCESS table, retaining in-frame rearrangements with V and J assigned. Such tables are incomplete; in checked studies, under half of the missing clones stem from an unresolved V gene, and the remainder is unexplained. The DNA was the basis for D and trimming; V, J and clone size are from that table. Recorded for this sample are roughly 100,000 clones; around 74% of them occurred a single time. The ten largest clones add up to just under 20% of the sample.

This record comes from a study of blood T cell repertoires in COVID-19 (TCRdb year 2020). Broadly, across the study: Samples from collaborators originated in the United States, Italy and Spain and spanned both the acute and convalescent phases of COVID-19. The prospective study material was composed of cDNA or gDNA derived from T cells, B-cell-depleted T cells, or PBMCs. The dataset comprised deeply sampled blood TCRbeta repertoires from subjects exposed to, actively infected with, or recovered from COVID-19. The repertoires were released in a freely available public database intended as a resource for research on the immune response to SARS-CoV-2. Samples were obtained from the ongoing ImmuneRACE study (first 160 participants) and from 1,254 subjects provided by 6 global collaborators. Sample metadata almost always included a de-identified subject ID, COVID-19 status, age in years and sex. Where available, HLA class I and class II types were taken from metadata supplied by the sample provider and were not determined by assay-based typing. The investigation overall reported the following: How much clinical and demographic metadata was included differed by source and by participant, and the metadata was provided uncurated.

The chain is encoded by TRBV7-6 joined to TRBJ1-1, with a tentative D gene TRBD1 over 6 matching bases. Sequenced: peripheral blood. The clonotype was recovered from a woman in her 70s with acute or convalescent COVID-19. In nucleotide form, the sequence is TGTGCCAGCAGCGCAGGTTGGGGGGGCTACACTGAAGCTTTCTTT. Its translation is CASSAGWGGYTEAFF.